The TCR beta chain described here comes from a study of T cell responses to AZD1222 COVID-19 vaccine. Clones were sequenced by immunoSEQ multiplex PCR, and TCRdb holds only the in-frame ones, with some missing. The table includes about 130,000 clones, 80% to 95% detected once. With respect to this clone: No antigen is known for it.

Germline CDR1 SGDLS, CDR2 YYNGEE. This CDR3 comprises 15 residues. Trimming took off 0 bases at V and 5 bases at J, with 12 bases between the two ends. Study-level findings and limits: Clonal diversity may have been underestimated in mostly white British donors. Spike-specific TCR repertoires showed rising breadth and depth after two AZD1222 doses.

The sample consisted of peripheral blood, taken on day 0 of AZD1222 vaccination. The receptor was isolated from an adult in good health. V and J are TRBV9 and TRBJ1-3; maybe TRBD1 (5 bases). In nucleotides, the CDR3 is TGTGCCAGCAGCGTAGAAGTAACAGGAAGAAACACCATATATTTT. This codes for CASSVEVTGRNTIYF.